This TCR beta chain is from a study of T cells of healthy individuals. This clonotype was detected ten times or more. With 4 bases clipped from V and 3 bases from J, the junction kept 9 bases outside the gene matches. This CDR3 contains 15 residues. Germline V gives CDR1 SGHRS, CDR2 YFSETQ. TCRdb reanalysed the 5' RACE reads using MiXCR and keeps one entry per CDR3 protein. The sample consists of some 100,000 distinct CDR3 sequences, 15% to 20% of them appearing once. This receptor was taken from a human donor in good health. The J gene is TRBJ1-1, the V gene TRBV5-1; 7 bases map to TRBD1. The CDR3 nucleotides are TGCGCCAGCAGCCCAAGACAGGGTAAGGACACTGAAGCTTTCTTT. As protein: CASSPRQGKDTEAFF.